This entry lists 16 T cell receptor beta chains sequenced from one sample in a study of cytomegalovirus exposure and HLA in healthy donors. Some clones are missing from TCRdb's copy, which holds only in-frame ones; the method was immunoSEQ multiplex PCR. The data show 130,000 to 150,000 clones, 85% to 90% seen once. Sequencing was carried out using PBMCs. The receptors here all came from a woman aged 18-29 years in good health and CMV-seropositive.

The chain combines TRBV5-8 with TRBJ2-7; D is ambiguous. CDR3 length: 16 residues. Germline V gene lookup returns CDR1 SGHTS and CDR2 YDEGEE. With 4 bases removed from V and 1 base from J, the gap between germline ends came to 18 bases. CDR3 amino acids: CASSGGSSVVSYEQYF. CDR3 coding DNA: TGTGCCAGCAGCGGCGGCAGTAGTGTGGTTTCCTACGAGCAGTACTTC.

The chain combines TRBV7-6 with TRBJ1-1; possible D gene TRBD1, 5 bases. The V end lost 2 bases, the J end lost 5 bases, and 15 bases lay between the germline ends. CDR3 length: 15 residues. Germline lookup yields CDR1 SGHVS and CDR2 FNYEAQ. The CDR3 nucleotides read TGTGCCAGCAGCTTAATCTCGGGGGGAAGTACTGAAGCTTTCTTT. Its translation is CASSLISGGSTEAFF. Full variable domain (remainder filled in from reference TRBV7-6 and TRBJ1-1): GAGVSQSPRYKVTKRGQDVALRCDPISGHVSLYWYRQALGQGPEFLTYFNYEAQQDKSGLPNDRFSAERPEGSISTLTIQRTEQRDSAMYRCASSLISGGSTEAFFGQGTRLTVV.

The chain employs TRBV10-3 and TRBJ2-7; 8 positions match TRBD2. Germline values: CDR1 ENHRY, CDR2 SYGVKD. The V gene end was trimmed by 4 bases and the J gene end by 1 base; junction bases not matched to a gene: 6. The CDR3 sequence is 15 residues long. The CDR3 region is CAISGERGQSYEQYF. In DNA, the CDR3 is TGTGCCATCAGTGGGGAGCGGGGGCAGTCCTACGAGCAGTACTTC.

V and J are TRBV29-1 and TRBJ2-5; D perhaps matches TRBD1 (6 bases). This CDR3 has 15 residues. V lost 4 bases to trimming and J lost 0 bases, with 15 bases between them. Germline V gene lookup returns CDR1 SQVTM and CDR2 ANQGSEA. The CDR3 DNA reads TGCAGCGTTGGGGGCAGGGGTCAGTACCAAGAGACCCAGTACTTC. Translation: CSVGGRGQYQETQYF.

V is TRBV12-5 and J is TRBJ1-3, with 7 bases aligning to TRBD1. The J segment lost 0 bases and the V segment lost 2 bases, leaving 7 bases of the junction unmatched. CDR1 is LGHNT and CDR2 is FRNRAP in the germline V gene. CDR3 length: 17 residues. CDR3 sequence (DNA): TGTGCTAGTGGTTTGCTATCGACAGGGAGCTCTGGAAACACCATATATTTT. Translated, it gives CASGLLSTGSSGNTIYF.

This clone was picked up a small number of times. Other DNA sequences in the same sample also yield this CDR3. The chain has TRBV28 and TRBJ1-5, with 9 bases fitting TRBD1. The germline V gene has CDR1 MDHEN and CDR2 SYDVKM. The CDR3 has 15 amino acids. J gave up 7 bases and V 6 bases, and 10 bases lay outside the gene matches. The CDR3 reads CASSLRTGVNQPQHF. The CDR3 bases are TGTGCCAGCAGCCTAAGGACAGGGGTTAACCAGCCCCAGCATTTT.

The V and J genes are TRBV28 and TRBJ2-5, with D tentatively TRBD2 (6 bases). The CDR3 has 15 amino acids. Trimming cost V 10 bases and J 4 bases, with 22 bases left between them. Germline assignment: CDR1 MDHEN and CDR2 SYDVKM. The CDR3 reads CATKSGAGGGETQYF. CDR3 bases: TGTGCCACAAAGAGTGGTGCCGGGGGTGGAGAGACCCAGTACTTC.

The chain is built from TRBV4-1 and TRBJ2-3; the match to TRBD2 covers 13 bases. This CDR3 has 18 amino acids. The germline gives CDR1 MGHRA, CDR2 YSYEKL. The J segment lost 2 bases and the V segment lost 1 base, leaving 6 bases of the junction unmatched. CDR3 nucleotide sequence: TGCGCCAGCAGCCAAGGACCCGGGACTAGCGGGGTCACAGATACGCAGTATTTT. This gives the protein CASSQGPGTSGVTDTQYF.

This clone was counted between two and nine times. V is TRBV15 and J is TRBJ1-2, with D possibly TRBD1 on 5 matching bases. This CDR3 contains 14 residues. Germline V gives CDR1 LNHNV, CDR2 YYDKDF (reference sequence). Trimming shortened V by 0 bases and J by 2 bases, and 7 bases separated the two germline ends. In nucleotides, the CDR3 is TGTGCCACCAGCAGAGATCAGGGAAACTATGGCTACACCTTC. Its protein product is CATSRDQGNYGYTF.

The V gene is TRBV5-6, the J gene TRBJ2-1; 8 bases are shared with TRBD2. The V gene's germline CDR1 is SGHDT and CDR2 YYEEEE. The ends lost 4 bases at V and 4 bases at J; junction bases unmatched: 7. CDR3 length: 15 residues. The CDR3 DNA reads TGTGCCAGCAGCCGCAGCGGGGGTCCTTACAATGAGCAGTTCTTC. Its translation: CASSRSGGPYNEQFF.

The chain couples TRBV27 to TRBJ2-7; TRBD2 matches at 12 bases. CDR1 and CDR2 (germline): MNHEY, SMNVEV (reference sequence). The CDR3 sequence is 17 residues long. Trimming at V came to 2 bases and at J to 7 bases, leaving 12 bases not matched to a gene. The CDR3 nucleotides are TGTGCCAGCAGTTTAAAGGCTAGCGGGGGGGCCTCGAGAGAGCAGTACTTC. The encoded protein is CASSLKASGGASREQYF.

The chain employs TRBV30 and TRBJ2-7, with D perhaps matching TRBD1 (5 bases). The CDR3 covers 14 residues. With 2 bases removed from V and 3 bases from J, the gap between germline ends came to 14 bases. Germline V gene sequence: CDR1 GTSNPN, CDR2 SVGIG (reference sequence). CDR3 nucleotide sequence: TGTGCCTGGAGTAAATTGACAGCCAACTACGAGCAGTACTTC. Its translation: CAWSKLTANYEQYF.

The genes are TRBV9 and TRBJ2-1, with D possibly TRBD2 on 5 matching bases. V lost 1 base and J lost 5, with 16 bases in between. The germline CDR1 and CDR2 sequences are SGDLS and YYNGEE. The CDR3 contains 16 residues. In DNA, the CDR3 is TGTGCCAGCAGCGTACGCCCCGCCGGGGATAACAATGAGCAGTTCTTC. Amino acids: CASSVRPAGDNNEQFF.

V usage is TRBV6-1 and J usage is TRBJ2-1, with D possibly matching TRBD1 (6 bases). The CDR3 has 15 amino acids. Germline V gives CDR1 MNHNS, CDR2 SASEGT. The germline V and J ends were trimmed by 2 bases and 4 bases, with 12 bases remaining between them. CDR3 sequence: CASSERQGLYNEQFF. The CDR3 nucleotides are TGTGCCAGCAGTGAACGGCAGGGGCTGTACAATGAGCAGTTCTTC.

CDR3 residues: CACTEGTVPSNYGYTF. CDR3 nucleotide sequence: TGTGCCTGTACGGAGGGGACAGTGCCCTCTAACTATGGCTACACCTTC. The chain joins TRBV30 to TRBJ1-2, with 7 bases matching TRBD1. Looked up from germline, CDR1 is GTSNPN and CDR2 is SVGIG (reference sequence). Losses at the gene ends were 6 bases for V and 0 bases for J; bases not matched to a gene: 13. This CDR3 region has 16 residues.

This clone has just one count. V usage is TRBV7-2 and J usage is TRBJ2-4; 7 nucleotides align to TRBD1. V shed 7 bases, J shed 3 bases, and the junction held 3 bases outside the gene matches. The CDR3 covers 13 residues. Germline CDR1 reads SGHTA; CDR2 reads FQGNSA. Here the CDR3 reads CASNDRVKNIQYF. CDR3 coding DNA: TGTGCCAGCAACGACAGGGTCAAAAACATTCAGTACTTC.